This TCR beta chain was sequenced for a study of blood T cell repertoires in COVID-19. Study information: T cells, B-cell-depleted T cells, or PBMCs provided the cDNA or gDNA that served as material.

Comment on this clone: Other DNA variants within this sample encode the same CDR3.

Germline CDR1 reads SQVTM; CDR2 reads ANQGSEA. The CDR3 totals 12 residues. Trimming pared 1 base from V and 3 bases from J, leaving 6 bases between. Produced via immunoSEQ multiplex PCR; TCRdb's table is partial and in-frame only. The sample carries under 150,000 clones, roughly 90% recorded once. In terms of age and location, participants ranged from roughly 18 to 90 years and lived in under 30 US areas. The source material was PBMCs or T cells enriched from blood (not recorded which). V and J are TRBV29-1 and TRBJ1-2, with a possible D match to TRBD1 (5 bases). The source of this sequence is a woman aged 45-65 years who had recovered from COVID-19. The CDR3 sequence is CSVEGRDYGYTF. In DNA form, the CDR3 reads TGCAGCGTTGAAGGCAGGGACTATGGCTACACCTTC.